These T cell receptor beta chains were read from a single sample in a study of blood T cell repertoires in COVID-19. Assay: immunoSEQ multiplex PCR; the TCRdb copy retains only in-frame clones and omits some. The sample yields 130,000 to 150,000 clones, 84% seen once. Sequencing was performed on peripheral blood. All receptors derive from a woman aged 80 or over in a cohort sampled during active or convalescent COVID-19. Both conserved end residues are part of each CDR3. A D gene is named only where the DNA matches it firmly. Clone size is given for some rows only: seen once, a few or many times, or a class if the clone is expanded.

D: NA; J: TRBJ1-4; size: NA; V: TRBV19; CDR3: CASSNPRGVDLGREKLFF; DNA: TGTGCCAGTAGTAACCCCCGGGGTGTGGACCTAGGGCGGGAAAAACTGTTTTTT
D: TRBD2; J: TRBJ2-1; size: NA; V: TRBV18; CDR3: CASSPGLAGGLYEQFF; DNA: TGTGCCAGCTCACCTGGACTAGCGGGGGGGCTATACGAGCAGTTCTTC
D: TRBD2; J: TRBJ2-3; size: NA; V: TRBV11-2; CDR3: CASSLGAGGPDTQYF; DNA: TGTGCCAGCAGCTTAGGTGCGGGGGGGCCCGATACGCAGTATTTT
D: TRBD2; J: TRBJ2-1; size: NA; V: TRBV4-2; CDR3: CASSHLGGVGYNEQFF; DNA: TGTGCCAGCAGCCATCTTGGGGGGGTTGGATACAATGAGCAGTTCTTC
D: NA; J: TRBJ2-1; size: NA; V: TRBV4-3; CDR3: CASSQDEGDEQFF; DNA: TGCGCCAGCAGCCAAGATGAGGGTGATGAGCAGTTCTTC
D: NA; J: TRBJ1-5; size: NA; V: TRBV7-8; CDR3: CASSLSRANQPQHF; DNA: TGTGCCAGCAGCTTATCCAGGGCAAATCAGCCCCAGCATTTT
D: NA; J: TRBJ2-3; size: NA; V: TRBV5-4; CDR3: CASSLSVGSTDTQYF; DNA: TGTGCCAGCAGCTTGTCGGTTGGGAGTACAGATACGCAGTATTTT
D: TRBD1; J: TRBJ1-6; size: NA; V: TRBV5-1; CDR3: CASSFVGQNSPLHF; DNA: TGCGCCAGCAGCTTTGTGGGACAGAATTCACCCCTCCACTTT
D: NA; J: TRBJ2-3; size: once; V: TRBV6-4; CDR3: CASSDDLRGLQYF; DNA: TGTGCCAGCAGTGATGACCTCCGTGGACTACAGTATTTT
D: TRBD1; J: TRBJ1-2; size: NA; V: TRBV5-1; CDR3: CASSVDRVGYTF; DNA: TGCGCCAGCAGCGTCGACAGGGTGGGCTACACCTTC
D: TRBD1; J: TRBJ1-2; size: NA; V: TRBV19; CDR3: CASSGTGDYGYTF; DNA: TGTGCCAGTAGTGGTACAGGGGACTATGGCTACACCTTC
D: TRBD2; J: TRBJ2-3; size: NA; V: TRBV7-2; CDR3: CASSLGTSGGGDTQYF; DNA: TGTGCCAGCAGCTTAGGGACTAGCGGGGGGGGAGATACGCAGTATTTT
D: TRBD1; J: TRBJ2-1; size: NA; V: TRBV10-3; CDR3: CALRTGTGNDEQFF; DNA: TGTGCCCTTCGCACCGGGACAGGGAACGATGAGCAGTTCTTC
D: NA; J: TRBJ2-1; size: once; V: TRBV11-1; CDR3: CASSPRRAGNREQFF; DNA: TGTGCCAGCAGCCCTAGGCGGGCGGGGAATCGTGAGCAGTTCTTC
D: TRBD1; J: TRBJ1-6; size: NA; V: TRBV23-1; CDR3: CASRWTGGSDSPLHF; DNA: TGCGCCAGCAGGTGGACAGGGGGCTCTGATTCACCCCTCCACTTT
D: NA; J: TRBJ1-4; size: NA; V: TRBV27; CDR3: CASSRANEKLFF; DNA: TGTGCCAGCTCCCGCGCTAATGAAAAACTGTTTTTT
D: NA; J: TRBJ2-5; size: NA; V: TRBV2; CDR3: CASTGSQETQYF; DNA: TGTGCCAGCACAGGCAGCCAAGAGACCCAGTACTTC
D: NA; J: TRBJ1-4; size: NA; V: TRBV3-1/TRBV3-2; CDR3: CASSPWGQKRTTNEKLFF; DNA: TGTGCCAGCAGCCCTTGGGGCCAAAAGAGGACAACTAATGAAAAACTGTTTTTT
D: NA; J: TRBJ1-4; size: NA; V: TRBV4-1; CDR3: CASSQDRRTNEKLFF; DNA: TGCGCCAGCAGCCAAGATCGGCGGACTAATGAAAAACTGTTTTTT
D: NA; J: TRBJ1-5; size: NA; V: TRBV6-1; CDR3: CASSEAGFGTRAQHF; DNA: TGTGCCAGCAGTGAAGCGGGTTTCGGGACAAGGGCCCAGCATTTT
D: NA; J: TRBJ1-1; size: NA; V: TRBV5-1; CDR3: CASSLQVTTEAFF; DNA: TGCGCCAGCAGCTTGCAGGTCACAACTGAAGCTTTCTTT
D: TRBD1; J: TRBJ1-6; size: NA; V: TRBV14; CDR3: CASASTGTEDSPLHF; DNA: TGTGCCAGCGCCTCAACCGGGACAGAGGATTCACCCCTCCACTTT
D: NA; J: TRBJ2-5; size: NA; V: TRBV7-9; CDR3: CASSFGVGETQYF; DNA: TGTGCCAGCTCGTTCGGGGTGGGGGAGACCCAGTACTTC
D: TRBD1; J: TRBJ2-5; size: NA; V: TRBV3-1/TRBV3-2; CDR3: CASSLTGEFRGKETQYF; DNA: TGTGCCAGCAGCCTAACGGGCGAATTCAGGGGGAAAGAGACCCAGTACTTC
D: NA; J: TRBJ1-1; size: NA; V: TRBV18; CDR3: CASSPRQGIGLGAFF; DNA: TGTGCCAGCTCACCACGGCAGGGGATAGGGCTGGGGGCTTTCTTT
D: NA; J: TRBJ1-6; size: NA; V: TRBV6-5; CDR3: CASSLDGIAYNSPLHF; DNA: TGTGCCAGCAGTTTGGACGGGATCGCCTATAATTCACCCCTCCACTTT
D: NA; J: TRBJ1-6; size: NA; V: TRBV19; CDR3: CASSPGVNSPLHF; DNA: TGTGCCAGTAGTCCGGGGGTAAATTCACCCCTCCACTTT
D: NA; J: TRBJ2-7; size: NA; V: TRBV7-2; CDR3: CASSESPSENYEQYF; DNA: TGTGCCAGCAGCGAAAGCCCTAGCGAGAACTACGAGCAGTACTTC
D: NA; J: TRBJ1-4; size: NA; V: TRBV4-1; CDR3: CASSRQGGGSDEKLFF; DNA: TGCGCCAGCAGCCGGCAGGGAGGCGGGAGTGATGAAAAACTGTTTTTT
D: TRBD1; J: TRBJ2-7; size: NA; V: TRBV24-1; CDR3: CATMQDRGNYEQYF; DNA: TGTGCCACCATGCAGGACAGGGGGAACTACGAGCAGTACTTC
D: NA; J: TRBJ2-1; size: NA; V: TRBV11-3; CDR3: CASSLGRYNEQFF; DNA: TGTGCCAGCAGCTTAGGGAGATACAATGAGCAGTTCTTC
D: TRBD1; J: TRBJ1-1; size: NA; V: TRBV4-1; CDR3: CASSISAGGQTVNTEAFF; DNA: TGCGCCAGCAGCATATCTGCCGGGGGACAGACGGTGAACACTGAAGCTTTCTTT
D: NA; J: TRBJ1-6; size: NA; V: TRBV19; CDR3: CASSIINNSPLHF; DNA: TGTGCCAGTAGTATTATAAATAATTCACCCCTCCACTTT
D: TRBD1; J: TRBJ2-4; size: NA; V: TRBV11-2; CDR3: CASSDRAKNIQYF; DNA: TGTGCCAGCTCGGACAGGGCTAAAAACATTCAGTACTTC
D: TRBD1; J: TRBJ1-2; size: NA; V: TRBV14; CDR3: CASSRGQGRYYGYTF; DNA: TGTGCCAGCAGCCGAGGACAGGGGAGATACTATGGCTACACCTTC
D: NA; J: TRBJ1-1; size: NA; V: TRBV6-5; CDR3: CASSYSKDTMNTEAFF; DNA: TGTGCCAGCAGTTACTCGAAAGACACCATGAACACTGAAGCTTTCTTT
D: TRBD2; J: TRBJ2-7; size: NA; V: TRBV11-1; CDR3: CASSTRTSGAYEQYF; DNA: TGTGCCAGCAGTACAAGGACTAGCGGGGCATACGAGCAGTACTTC
D: NA; J: TRBJ2-3; size: few; V: TRBV4-2; CDR3: CASSQEAIVAGTSTDTQYF; DNA: TGTGCCAGCAGCCAAGAGGCGATCGTGGCGGGGACTAGCACAGATACGCAGTATTTT
D: TRBD2; J: TRBJ2-5; size: NA; V: TRBV2; CDR3: CASKLHKRRESGSFQETQYF; DNA: TGTGCCAGCAAATTGCACAAAAGGCGGGAGTCCGGCTCTTTCCAAGAGACCCAGTACTTC
D: NA; J: TRBJ1-2; size: NA; V: TRBV12-3/TRBV12-4; CDR3: CASRPLGHGYTF; DNA: TGTGCCAGCAGACCCCTGGGGCACGGCTACACCTTC
D: TRBD1; J: TRBJ1-2; size: NA; V: TRBV7-2; CDR3: CASTRQGVITGAGYTF; DNA: TGTGCCAGCACCCGACAGGGAGTTATCACCGGGGCCGGCTACACCTTC
D: NA; J: TRBJ2-5; size: once; V: TRBV7-2; CDR3: CASSPSYQETQYF; DNA: TGTGCCAGCAGCCCTAGCTACCAAGAGACCCAGTACTTC
D: TRBD2; J: TRBJ2-7; size: few; V: TRBV4-1; CDR3: CASSQGALADLYEQYF; DNA: TGCGCCAGCAGCCAAGGGGCACTAGCGGATCTCTACGAGCAGTACTTC
D: NA; J: TRBJ1-2; size: few; V: TRBV5-1; CDR3: CASSSWRAGFGYTF; DNA: TGCGCCAGCAGCTCCTGGAGGGCAGGGTTTGGCTACACCTTC